This T cell receptor (beta chain) was found in a study of blood T cells in healthy people across ages. Overall study findings and caveats: Naive CD4+ cell counts and diversity both ran higher in long-lived than in aged donors.

V lost 0 bases to trimming and J lost 9 bases, with 10 bases between them. Per the germline V gene, CDR1 is SGHKS and CDR2 is YYEKEE (reference sequence). The CDR3 runs to 13 residues. On this clonotype itself: Its antigen is unknown.

A J-beta primer mix and a sample-barcoded 5' primer were used in a second PCR of roughly 7 to 12 cycles. TCRdb processed the 5' RACE reads anew with MiXCR; each CDR3 protein has one entry. The sample carries 1,500,000 or so distinct CDR3 sequences, approximately 59% recorded once. The sequence was collected from a man between 18 and 35 years old in good health. The sample was blood. The gene calls are TRBV5-5 and TRBJ2-1; D gene unclear. CDR3 region: CASSLGGAIEQFF. The CDR3 region has the DNA TGTGCCAGCAGCTTGGGGGGTGCTATTGAGCAGTTCTTC.